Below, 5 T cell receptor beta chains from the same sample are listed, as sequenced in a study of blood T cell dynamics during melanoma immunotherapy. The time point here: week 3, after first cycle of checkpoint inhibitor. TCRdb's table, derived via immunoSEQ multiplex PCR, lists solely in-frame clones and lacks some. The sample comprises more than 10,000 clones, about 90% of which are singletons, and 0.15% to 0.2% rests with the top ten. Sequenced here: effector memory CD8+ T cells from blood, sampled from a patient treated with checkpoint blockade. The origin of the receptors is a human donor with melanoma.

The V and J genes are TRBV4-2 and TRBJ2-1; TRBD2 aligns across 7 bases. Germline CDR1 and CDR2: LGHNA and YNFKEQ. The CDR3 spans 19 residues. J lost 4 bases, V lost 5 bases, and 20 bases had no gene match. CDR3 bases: TGTGCCAGCAGCACCTCACCTGTCCCGGAAGCGGGAAATTACAATGAGCAGTTCTTC. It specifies CASSTSPVPEAGNYNEQFF.

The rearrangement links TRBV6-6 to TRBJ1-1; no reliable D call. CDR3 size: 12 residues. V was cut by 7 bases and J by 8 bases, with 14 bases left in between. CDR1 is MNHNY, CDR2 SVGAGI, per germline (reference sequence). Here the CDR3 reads CASNPMTPEAFF. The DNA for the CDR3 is TGTGCCAGCAATCCTATGACACCCGAAGCTTTCTTT.

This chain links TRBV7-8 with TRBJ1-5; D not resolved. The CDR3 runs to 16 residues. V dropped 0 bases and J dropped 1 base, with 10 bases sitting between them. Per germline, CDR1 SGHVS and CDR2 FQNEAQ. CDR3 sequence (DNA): TGTGCCAGCAGCTTAGCGTACGGAGCAAGCAATCAGCCCCAGCATTTT. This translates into CASSLAYGASNQPQHF.

The CDR3 DNA is TGTGCCAGCAGTTTGTCTGCAACCTACGAGCAGTACTTC. Protein sequence: CASSLSATYEQYF. The chain couples TRBV27 to TRBJ2-7; D is undetermined. This CDR3 is built from 13 residues. CDR1 and CDR2 from the germline V gene are MNHEY and SMNVEV (reference sequence). Deletions cut 3 bases from V and 2 bases from J, with 8 bases between.

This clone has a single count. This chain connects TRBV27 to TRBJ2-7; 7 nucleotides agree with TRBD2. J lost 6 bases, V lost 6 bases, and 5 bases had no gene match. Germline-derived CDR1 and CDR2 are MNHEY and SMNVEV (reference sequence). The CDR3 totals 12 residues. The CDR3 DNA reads TGTGCCAGCAGCCCGACTAGCCGCGAGCAGTACTTC. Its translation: CASSPTSREQYF.